A selection of T cell receptor beta chains follows, all from one sample in a study of blood T cell repertoires in COVID-19. Sequenced by immunoSEQ multiplex PCR; TCRdb stores in-frame clones only, minus some. The sample lists around 270,000 clones; 88% were seen once. Input material: PBMCs or T cells enriched from blood (not recorded which). The receptor source for this set is a woman aged 40-49 years who had been exposed to COVID-19. Both conserved end residues are part of each CDR3. A D gene is named only where the DNA matches it firmly. Expanded clones are given a class, and other clones once, few, many or no size at all.

clone_size: once; j_call: TRBJ2-7; d_call: NA; v_call: TRBV2; cdr3_nt: TGTGCCAGCAGTGCAGACAGGATGAACTACGAGCAGTACTTC; cdr3_aa: CASSADRMNYEQYF
clone_size: NA; j_call: TRBJ2-1; d_call: TRBD2; v_call: TRBV6-5; cdr3_nt: TGTGCCAGCAGTTACTTGGCGGGGGGCTACAATGAGCAGTTCTTC; cdr3_aa: CASSYLAGGYNEQFF
clone_size: NA; j_call: TRBJ1-2; d_call: NA; v_call: TRBV6-1; cdr3_nt: TGTGCCAGCAGTGATGCGGGTGCTGGGGACTATGGCTACACCTTC; cdr3_aa: CASSDAGAGDYGYTF
clone_size: NA; j_call: TRBJ1-1; d_call: TRBD1; v_call: TRBV19; cdr3_nt: TGTGCCAGTAGTATCACCGGGACAGCCCAGGGAGAAGCTTTCTTT; cdr3_aa: CASSITGTAQGEAFF
clone_size: NA; j_call: TRBJ2-1; d_call: TRBD1; v_call: TRBV6-2/TRBV6-3; cdr3_nt: TGTGCCAGCAGTACCCCAAGGACAGGGGCTTACAATGAGCAGTTCTTC; cdr3_aa: CASSTPRTGAYNEQFF
clone_size: NA; j_call: TRBJ1-1; d_call: NA; v_call: TRBV28; cdr3_nt: TGTGCCAGCAGTTTATTTACAGGGTCGGATGGAGCTTTCTTT; cdr3_aa: CASSLFTGSDGAFF
clone_size: NA; j_call: TRBJ2-7; d_call: TRBD1; v_call: TRBV7-6; cdr3_nt: TGTGCCAGCAGCTCTTCCGGGACAGGGGGGACCTACGAGCAGTACTTC; cdr3_aa: CASSSSGTGGTYEQYF
clone_size: NA; j_call: TRBJ2-1; d_call: NA; v_call: TRBV4-1; cdr3_nt: TGCGCCAGCAGCCAGGAACCGGGACAAGGGTTTTATGAGCAGTTCTTC; cdr3_aa: CASSQEPGQGFYEQFF
clone_size: once; j_call: TRBJ2-1; d_call: NA; v_call: TRBV24-1; cdr3_nt: TGTGCCACCAGTGAGGATTTGGCGGGAAGGTACAATGAGCAGTTCTTC; cdr3_aa: CATSEDLAGRYNEQFF
clone_size: once; j_call: TRBJ2-4; d_call: TRBD1; v_call: TRBV27; cdr3_nt: TGTGCCAGCAGTTTAGTTGGGACAGGGGCCTCCAAAAACATTCAGTACTTC; cdr3_aa: CASSLVGTGASKNIQYF
clone_size: once; j_call: TRBJ2-2; d_call: TRBD1; v_call: TRBV4-1; cdr3_nt: TGCGCCAGCAGTCTTAGCGCCGGGACAGTTAACAGAGAAAACACCGGGGAGCTGTTTTTT; cdr3_aa: CASSLSAGTVNRENTGELFF
clone_size: NA; j_call: TRBJ2-3; d_call: NA; v_call: TRBV11-3; cdr3_nt: TGTGCCAGCAGCTTGAGCCTCACAGATACGCAGTATTTT; cdr3_aa: CASSLSLTDTQYF
clone_size: NA; j_call: TRBJ1-2; d_call: TRBD1; v_call: TRBV4-1; cdr3_nt: TGCGCCAGCAGCCCATCCCCCGACCGGGACAGATCCTATGGCTACACCTTC; cdr3_aa: CASSPSPDRDRSYGYTF
clone_size: NA; j_call: TRBJ1-1; d_call: TRBD1; v_call: TRBV30; cdr3_nt: TGTGCCTGGAGTTTAGGGGGACAGCATAACACTGAAGCTTTCTTT; cdr3_aa: CAWSLGGQHNTEAFF
clone_size: NA; j_call: TRBJ1-1; d_call: TRBD1; v_call: TRBV7-3; cdr3_nt: TGTGCCAGCAGCTTGGGGACAGGGCTGAACACTGAAGCTTTCTTT; cdr3_aa: CASSLGTGLNTEAFF
clone_size: NA; j_call: TRBJ2-1; d_call: NA; v_call: TRBV11-3; cdr3_nt: TGTGCCAGCAGCGTCATAGCCGGGAGCAATGAGCAGTTCTTC; cdr3_aa: CASSVIAGSNEQFF
clone_size: NA; j_call: TRBJ2-3; d_call: TRBD2; v_call: TRBV3-1/TRBV3-2; cdr3_nt: TGTGCCAGCAGCCGAAGAGGGACTAGCGGGACAGATACGCAGTATTTT; cdr3_aa: CASSRRGTSGTDTQYF
clone_size: NA; j_call: TRBJ2-7; d_call: NA; v_call: TRBV25-1; cdr3_nt: TGTGCCAGCAGTGAATCCTGGAGGGGGCGCGAAGCCTACGAGCAGTACTTC; cdr3_aa: CASSESWRGREAYEQYF
clone_size: NA; j_call: TRBJ1-2; d_call: NA; v_call: TRBV19; cdr3_nt: TGTGCCACTACCAATTCGGCGGGGGGCGTGCATTACTATGGCTACACCTTC; cdr3_aa: CATTNSAGGVHYYGYTF
clone_size: NA; j_call: TRBJ1-2; d_call: TRBD1; v_call: TRBV7-2; cdr3_nt: TGTGCCAGCAGCTCCATAATACAGGGGAGCTATGGCTACACCTTC; cdr3_aa: CASSSIIQGSYGYTF
clone_size: once; j_call: TRBJ2-1; d_call: NA; v_call: TRBV5-1; cdr3_nt: TGCGCCAGCAGCTTACTTACCGATTCCTACAATGAGCAGTTCTTC; cdr3_aa: CASSLLTDSYNEQFF
clone_size: NA; j_call: TRBJ2-7; d_call: NA; v_call: TRBV30; cdr3_nt: TGTGCCTGGAGTGTATCAGGTAACTACGAGCAGTACTTC; cdr3_aa: CAWSVSGNYEQYF
clone_size: NA; j_call: TRBJ1-1; d_call: TRBD1; v_call: TRBV18; cdr3_nt: TGTGCCAGCTCAAAGGCCACAGGGGATACTGAAGCTTTCTTT; cdr3_aa: CASSKATGDTEAFF
clone_size: NA; j_call: TRBJ1-4; d_call: NA; v_call: TRBV2; cdr3_nt: TGTGCCAGCAGGTGGACAGCAACTAATGAAAAACTGTTTTTT; cdr3_aa: CASRWTATNEKLFF
clone_size: NA; j_call: TRBJ2-6; d_call: NA; v_call: TRBV19; cdr3_nt: TGTGCCAGTAGTCCAGGGTACCTCGGTGGGGCCAACGTCCTGACTTTC; cdr3_aa: CASSPGYLGGANVLTF
clone_size: NA; j_call: TRBJ1-2; d_call: NA; v_call: TRBV12-2; cdr3_nt: TGTGCAAGTCGCTACAAAGACAAATTTAGCTATGGCTACACCTTC; cdr3_aa: CASRYKDKFSYGYTF
clone_size: NA; j_call: TRBJ1-5; d_call: TRBD1; v_call: TRBV28; cdr3_nt: TGTGCCAGCAGTCTGGACAGGGGATATAGCAATCAGCCCCAGCATTTT; cdr3_aa: CASSLDRGYSNQPQHF
clone_size: NA; j_call: TRBJ1-6; d_call: NA; v_call: TRBV30; cdr3_nt: TGTGCCTGGAGTACAAGGGGCAATAATTCACCCCTCCACTTT; cdr3_aa: CAWSTRGNNSPLHF
clone_size: NA; j_call: TRBJ2-3; d_call: NA; v_call: TRBV4-3; cdr3_nt: TGCGCCAGCAGCCAAGTCTTGAGTAGCACAGATACGCAGTATTTT; cdr3_aa: CASSQVLSSTDTQYF
clone_size: NA; j_call: TRBJ2-7; d_call: NA; v_call: TRBV5-8; cdr3_nt: TGTGCCAGCAGCTTTGACAAGTACGAGCAGTACTTC; cdr3_aa: CASSFDKYEQYF
clone_size: NA; j_call: TRBJ1-2; d_call: NA; v_call: TRBV12-3/TRBV12-4; cdr3_nt: TGTGCCAGCAATTTCGGCGGATATGGCTACACCTTC; cdr3_aa: CASNFGGYGYTF
clone_size: NA; j_call: TRBJ1-2; d_call: NA; v_call: TRBV7-2; cdr3_nt: TGTGCCAGCATCCCTGAGGTGAACTATGGCTACACCTTC; cdr3_aa: CASIPEVNYGYTF
clone_size: NA; j_call: TRBJ1-2; d_call: TRBD1; v_call: TRBV7-3; cdr3_nt: TGTGCCAGCAGCTTATCCCATCGGGACAGACAAGCGGGCTACACCTTC; cdr3_aa: CASSLSHRDRQAGYTF
clone_size: once; j_call: TRBJ1-1; d_call: TRBD1; v_call: TRBV13; cdr3_nt: TGTGCCAGCACCCAAGACAGGGTTGGGAACACTGAAGCTTTCTTT; cdr3_aa: CASTQDRVGNTEAFF
clone_size: NA; j_call: TRBJ1-6; d_call: TRBD1; v_call: TRBV18; cdr3_nt: TGTGCCAGCTCAACCCGACAGGGTAATTCACCCCTCCACTTT; cdr3_aa: CASSTRQGNSPLHF
clone_size: NA; j_call: TRBJ2-7; d_call: TRBD2; v_call: TRBV27; cdr3_nt: TGTGCCAGCAGTCCGACTAGCGGGGGCACCTACGAGCAGTACTTC; cdr3_aa: CASSPTSGGTYEQYF
clone_size: NA; j_call: TRBJ1-2; d_call: TRBD1; v_call: TRBV19; cdr3_nt: TGTGCCAGTAGTATGGACAGGCCCTCCCCCTATGGCTACACCTTC; cdr3_aa: CASSMDRPSPYGYTF
clone_size: NA; j_call: TRBJ2-3; d_call: TRBD2; v_call: TRBV2; cdr3_nt: TGTGCCAGCAGTGAAACGGCTGGACTAGGGAGCACAGATACGCAGTATTTT; cdr3_aa: CASSETAGLGSTDTQYF
clone_size: NA; j_call: TRBJ1-6; d_call: NA; v_call: TRBV28; cdr3_nt: TGTGCCAGCACCACGGGGGGATCGGGTAATTCACCCCTCCACTTT; cdr3_aa: CASTTGGSGNSPLHF
clone_size: NA; j_call: TRBJ2-7; d_call: TRBD1; v_call: TRBV5-1; cdr3_nt: TGCGCCAGCAGCTTTAGGACAGGGGCGGAATACGAGCAGTACTTC; cdr3_aa: CASSFRTGAEYEQYF
clone_size: NA; j_call: TRBJ1-1; d_call: NA; v_call: TRBV28; cdr3_nt: TGTGCCAGCACGGGCGGTGAACGGGGCACTGAAGCTTTCTTT; cdr3_aa: CASTGGERGTEAFF